This T cell receptor beta chain comes out of a study of cytomegalovirus exposure and HLA in healthy donors. Study-level findings and limits: According to the study, some 160 TCR beta chains were cytomegalovirus-associated.

Concerning this clone itself: What it recognizes is unknown.

Generated by immunoSEQ multiplex PCR, the TCRdb table keeps only in-frame clones and is missing some. The sample shows about 95,000 clones, less than 85% of them seen only once. The V and J ends lost 3 bases and 4 bases respectively, with 10 bases between them. The germline V gene encodes CDR1 SGHRS and CDR2 YFSETQ. The CDR3 totals 14 residues. Sequenced input: PBMCs. The chain combines TRBV5-1 with TRBJ2-2; perhaps TRBD1 as D (5 bases). This TCR came from a man between 18 and 35 years old in good health and CMV-seropositive. In DNA form, the CDR3 reads TGCGCCAGCAGCTGGGGCGCTAGCACCGGGGAGCTGTTTTTT. It translates to CASSWGASTGELFF. Full variable domain (remainder filled in from reference TRBV5-1 and TRBJ2-2): KAGVTQTPRYLIKTRGQQVTLSCSPISGHRSVSWYQQTPGQGLQFLFEYFSETQRNKGNFPGRFSGRQFSNSRSEMNVSTLELGDSALYLCASSWGASTGELFFGEGSRLTVL.